This T cell receptor (beta chain) was identified during a study of T-cell memory formation after mild COVID-19. In the study overall: The TCR clusters were mostly specific to one donor.

General study results and limits: Contracting clones from day 15 to 85 had balanced CD4/CD8; later expanders favoured CD4+.

This clonotype has only a few counts. Its antigen is undetermined. With constant-segment primers, 5'RACE yielded cDNA libraries of TCR alpha and TCR beta that carried sample barcodes and UMIs. TCRdb redid the calling of the 5' RACE reads with MiXCR, one entry per CDR3 protein. The sample holds 200,000 or so distinct CDR3 sequences, 9.5% seen once. Trimming removed 0 bases from V and 0 bases from J; junction bases left unmatched: 11. The CDR3 has 18 amino acids. Germline lookup yields CDR1 DFQATT and CDR2 SNEGSKA (reference sequence). Sequenced material: PBMCs or a T cell subset sorted from them (not recorded which). The TCR was taken from a young man who had mild COVID-19 (a few samples of this study predate the infection). Cell type and time point are not known. The V call is TRBV20-1, the J call TRBJ1-5; 7 bases are shared with TRBD1. The CDR3 reads CSARDLQGRLYSNQPQHF. CDR3 nucleotides: TGCAGTGCTAGAGATTTACAGGGGCGCCTTTATAGCAATCAGCCCCAGCATTTT.